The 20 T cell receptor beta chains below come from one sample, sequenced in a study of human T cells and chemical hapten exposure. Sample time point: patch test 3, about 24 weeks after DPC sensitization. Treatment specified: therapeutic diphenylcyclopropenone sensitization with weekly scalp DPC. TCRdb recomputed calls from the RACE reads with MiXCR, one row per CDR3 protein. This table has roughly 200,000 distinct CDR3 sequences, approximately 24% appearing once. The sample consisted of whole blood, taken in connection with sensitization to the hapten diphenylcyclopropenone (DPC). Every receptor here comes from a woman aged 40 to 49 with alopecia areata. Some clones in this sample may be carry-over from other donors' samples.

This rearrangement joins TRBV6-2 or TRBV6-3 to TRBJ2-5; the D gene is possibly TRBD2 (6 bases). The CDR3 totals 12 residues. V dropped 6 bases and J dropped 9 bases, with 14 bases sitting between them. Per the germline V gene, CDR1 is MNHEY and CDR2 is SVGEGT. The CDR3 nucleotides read TGTGCCAGCAGCCCCCGGGTAGCGGCCCAGTACTTC. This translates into CASSPRVAAQYF.

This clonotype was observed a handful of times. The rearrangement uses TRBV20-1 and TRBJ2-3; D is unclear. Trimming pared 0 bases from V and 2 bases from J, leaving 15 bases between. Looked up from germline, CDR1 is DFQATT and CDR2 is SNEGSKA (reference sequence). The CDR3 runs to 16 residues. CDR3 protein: CSARDGKRAHTDTQYF. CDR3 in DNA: TGCAGTGCTAGAGACGGTAAAAGGGCACACACAGATACGCAGTATTTT.

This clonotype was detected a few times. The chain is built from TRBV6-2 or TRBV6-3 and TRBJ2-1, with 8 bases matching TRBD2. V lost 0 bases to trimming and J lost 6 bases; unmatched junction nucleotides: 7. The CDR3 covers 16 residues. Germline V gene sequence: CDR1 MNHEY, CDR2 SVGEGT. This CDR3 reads CASSYSGLGLGNEQFF. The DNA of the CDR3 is TGTGCCAGCAGTTACTCGGGACTAGGTCTGGGCAATGAGCAGTTCTTC.

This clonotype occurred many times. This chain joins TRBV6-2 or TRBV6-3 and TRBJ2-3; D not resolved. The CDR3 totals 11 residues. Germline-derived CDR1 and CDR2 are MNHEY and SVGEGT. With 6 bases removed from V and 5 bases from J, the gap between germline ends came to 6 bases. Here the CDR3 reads CASSLIDTQYF. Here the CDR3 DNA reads TGTGCCAGCAGCCTTATAGATACGCAGTATTTT.

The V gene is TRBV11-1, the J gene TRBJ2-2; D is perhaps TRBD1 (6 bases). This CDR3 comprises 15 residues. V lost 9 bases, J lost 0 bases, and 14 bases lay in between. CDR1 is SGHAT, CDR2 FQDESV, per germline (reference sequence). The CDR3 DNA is TGTGCCAGTACCCGGGACATATCGAACACCGGGGAGCTGTTTTTT. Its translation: CASTRDISNTGELFF.

DNA for the CDR3: TGTGCCACCAGTGACGGCGGACTAGCGGGGCTCAGCACAGATACGCAGTATTTT. It translates to CATSDGGLAGLSTDTQYF. The rearrangement uses TRBV24-1 and TRBJ2-3; TRBD2 matches 12 bases. The CDR3 has 18 amino acids. Germline trimming cut 4 bases from V and 0 bases from J; bases unmatched to any gene: 7. Germline CDR1 is KGHDR and CDR2 is SFDVKD.

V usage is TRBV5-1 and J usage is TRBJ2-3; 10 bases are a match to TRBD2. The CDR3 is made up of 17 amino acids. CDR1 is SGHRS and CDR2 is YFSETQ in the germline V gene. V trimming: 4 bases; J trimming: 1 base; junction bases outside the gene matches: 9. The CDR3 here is CASSKSTGTSGTDTQYF. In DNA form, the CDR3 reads TGCGCCAGCAGCAAAAGTACCGGGACTAGCGGCACAGATACGCAGTATTTT.

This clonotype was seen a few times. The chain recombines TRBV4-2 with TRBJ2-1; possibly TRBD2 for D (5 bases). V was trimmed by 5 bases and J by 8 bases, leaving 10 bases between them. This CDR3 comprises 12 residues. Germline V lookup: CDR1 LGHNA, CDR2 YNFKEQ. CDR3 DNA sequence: TGTGCCAGCAGCTCGGAGAGGGATGAGCAGTTCTTC. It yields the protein CASSSERDEQFF.

In DNA form, the CDR3 reads TGCAGCGTTGAGGGAACTGAACAGAGTAATGAAAAACTGTTTTTT. Its protein is CSVEGTEQSNEKLFF. V is TRBV29-1 and J is TRBJ1-4, with D unresolved. Trimming cost V 3 bases and J 4 bases, with 15 bases left between them. The CDR3 contains 15 residues. From germline, CDR1 is SQVTM and CDR2 ANQGSEA. Together with reference TRBV29-1 and TRBJ1-4, the CDR3 gives the full variable domain: SAVISQKPSRDICQRGTSLTIQCQVDSQVTMMFWYRQQPGQSLTLIATANQGSEATYESGFVIDKFPISRPNLTFSTLTVSNMSPEDSSIYLCSVEGTEQSNEKLFFGSGTQLSVL.

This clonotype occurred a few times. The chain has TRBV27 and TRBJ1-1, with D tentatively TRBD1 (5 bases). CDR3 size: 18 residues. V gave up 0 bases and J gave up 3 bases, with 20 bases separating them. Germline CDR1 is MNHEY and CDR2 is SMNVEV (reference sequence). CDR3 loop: CASSLSAPHQGVDTEAFF. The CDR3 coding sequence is TGTGCCAGCAGTTTATCAGCCCCCCACCAGGGTGTGGACACTGAAGCTTTCTTT.

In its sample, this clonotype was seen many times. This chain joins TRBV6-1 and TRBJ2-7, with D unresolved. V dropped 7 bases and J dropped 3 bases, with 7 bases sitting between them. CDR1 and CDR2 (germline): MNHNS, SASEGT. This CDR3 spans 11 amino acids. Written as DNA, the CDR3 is TGTGCCAGCACTCCGGACTACGAGCAGTACTTC. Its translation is CASTPDYEQYF.

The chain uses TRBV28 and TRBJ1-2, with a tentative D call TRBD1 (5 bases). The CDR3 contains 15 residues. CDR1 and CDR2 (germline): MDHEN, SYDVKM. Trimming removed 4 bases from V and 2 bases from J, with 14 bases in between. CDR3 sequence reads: CASSSPQGQNYGYTF. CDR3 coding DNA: TGTGCCAGCAGTTCCCCCCAGGGCCAGAACTATGGCTACACCTTC.

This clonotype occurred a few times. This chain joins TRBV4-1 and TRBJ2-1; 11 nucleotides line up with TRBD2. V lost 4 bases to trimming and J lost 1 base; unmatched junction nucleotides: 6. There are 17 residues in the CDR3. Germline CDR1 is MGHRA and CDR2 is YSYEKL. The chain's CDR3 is CASSLEASGGSYNEQFF. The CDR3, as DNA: TGCGCCAGCAGCCTCGAAGCTAGCGGGGGGTCCTACAATGAGCAGTTCTTC.

CDR3 bases: TGTGCCAGCAGTTTTCAGGGTAAGAACACTGAAGCTTTCTTT. Its protein product is CASSFQGKNTEAFF. This chain links TRBV12-3 or TRBV12-4 with TRBJ1-1, with D possibly being TRBD1 (5 bases). V was pared by 3 bases and J by 1 base, with 9 bases between. This CDR3 has 14 residues.

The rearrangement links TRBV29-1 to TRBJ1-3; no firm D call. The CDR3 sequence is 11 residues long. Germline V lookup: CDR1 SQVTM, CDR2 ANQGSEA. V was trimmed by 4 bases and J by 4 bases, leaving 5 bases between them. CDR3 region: CSVVRGNTIYF. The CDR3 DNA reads TGCAGCGTTGTCCGGGGAAACACCATATATTTT.

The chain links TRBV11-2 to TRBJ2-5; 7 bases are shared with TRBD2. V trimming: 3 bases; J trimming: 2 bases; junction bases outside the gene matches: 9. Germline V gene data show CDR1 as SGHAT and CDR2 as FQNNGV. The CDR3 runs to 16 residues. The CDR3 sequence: CASSLGVGGEQETQYF. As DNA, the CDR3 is TGTGCCAGCAGCTTGGGGGTTGGGGGGGAACAAGAGACCCAGTACTTC.

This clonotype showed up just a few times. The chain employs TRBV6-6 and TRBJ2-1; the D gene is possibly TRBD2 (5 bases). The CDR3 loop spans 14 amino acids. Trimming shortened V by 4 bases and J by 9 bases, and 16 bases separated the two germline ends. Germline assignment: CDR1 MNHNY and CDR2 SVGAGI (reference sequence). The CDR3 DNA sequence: TGTGCCAGCAGTTTAAGCGGCGTAGGTGGTGAGCAGTTCTTC. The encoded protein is CASSLSGVGGEQFF.

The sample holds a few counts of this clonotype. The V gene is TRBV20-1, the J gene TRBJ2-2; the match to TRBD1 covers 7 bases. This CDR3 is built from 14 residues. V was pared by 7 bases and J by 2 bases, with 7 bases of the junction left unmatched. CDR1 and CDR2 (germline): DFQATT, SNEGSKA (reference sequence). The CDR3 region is CSVRGGSNTGELFF. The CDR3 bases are TGCAGTGTCCGAGGGGGCTCTAACACCGGGGAGCTGTTTTTT.

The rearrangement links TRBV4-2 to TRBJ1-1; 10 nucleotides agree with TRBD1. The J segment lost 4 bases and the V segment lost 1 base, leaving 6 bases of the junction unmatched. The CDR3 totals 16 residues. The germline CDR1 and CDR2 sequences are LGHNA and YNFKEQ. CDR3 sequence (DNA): TGTGCCAGCAGCCAAGGCCCGGGACAGGGGACCACTGAAGCTTTCTTT. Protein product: CASSQGPGQGTTEAFF.

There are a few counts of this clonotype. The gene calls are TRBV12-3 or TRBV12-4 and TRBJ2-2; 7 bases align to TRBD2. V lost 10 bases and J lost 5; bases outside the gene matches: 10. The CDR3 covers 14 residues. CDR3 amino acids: CATLVGGGTGELFF. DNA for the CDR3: TGTGCCACCCTGGTGGGGGGGGGGACCGGGGAGCTGTTTTTT.